The sample holds one count of the clone carrying this T cell receptor beta chain. The sample belongs to a study of control samples from healthy donors and cancer patients. Measured with immunoSEQ multiplex PCR; TCRdb has only the in-frame clones, and not every one. The sample includes roughly 58,000 clones, approximately 87% seen only once; the top ten take about an eighth. The V and J ends lost 0 bases and 6 bases respectively, with 14 bases between them. Germline CDR1 LNHNV, CDR2 YYDKDF (reference sequence). This CDR3 spans 15 amino acids. The specimen was PBMCs. The chain employs TRBV15 and TRBJ1-1; D is undetermined. The receptor's source is a woman aged 55-69 years with lung cancer. The CDR3 is CATSRDAGLAAEAFF. CDR3 sequence (DNA): TGTGCCACCAGCAGAGATGCGGGGTTGGCGGCTGAAGCTTTCTTT.